This TCR beta chain came from a study of control samples from healthy donors and cancer patients. There are 14 residues in the CDR3. V shed 1 base and J shed 6 bases, with 10 bases lying between them. Germline V CDR1 and CDR2: MNHNS, SASEGT. Some clones are missing from TCRdb's copy, which holds only in-frame ones; the method was immunoSEQ multiplex PCR. The table includes some 89,000 clones, over 65% detected once. Input material: blood. This TCR was sampled from a woman aged 40-49 years in good health. This sequence joins TRBV6-1 and TRBJ1-5; possible D gene TRBD1, 5 bases. The CDR3 spells CASSEVRVAQPQHF. In nucleotides, the CDR3 is TGTGCCAGCAGTGAAGTCAGGGTAGCTCAGCCCCAGCATTTT.